This passage covers 28 T cell receptor beta chains from one sample sequenced in a study of early T cells in non-severe SARS-CoV-2 infection. From the 5' RACE reads, TCRdb called clonotypes with MiXCR, one entry per CDR3 protein. This sample has roughly 29,000 distinct CDR3 sequences, with about 6% found just once. The material sequenced was whole blood, taken at baseline. The receptors shown here come from an adult who was a healthcare worker with PCR-confirmed SARS-CoV-2 infection or an uninfected control (not recorded which).

This clonotype showed up many times. V gene TRBV6-5 combines with J gene TRBJ2-1; 9 bases fit TRBD2. Trimming took 2 bases from V and 5 from J; bases not matched to a gene: 4. Germline V gene lookup returns CDR1 MNHEY and CDR2 SVGAGI. This CDR3 comprises 15 residues. CDR3 sequence reads: CASSYSTSGHNEQFF. CDR3 DNA sequence: TGTGCCAGCAGTTACAGCACTAGCGGGCACAATGAGCAGTTCTTC.

In this sample, this clonotype turned up many times. This chain links TRBV3-1 with TRBJ1-2; D possibly corresponds to TRBD1 (6 bases). CDR3 length equals 14 residues. Per the germline V gene, CDR1 is LGHDT and CDR2 is YNNKEL (reference sequence). Trimming pared 1 base from V and 5 bases from J, leaving 11 bases between. The CDR3 is CASSQGTEPYGYTF. In DNA form, the CDR3 reads TGTGCCAGCAGCCAAGGGACAGAGCCATATGGCTACACCTTC.

This clonotype has more than one count but fewer than ten. V usage is TRBV6-2 or TRBV6-3 and J usage is TRBJ2-2, with a possible D match to TRBD1 (5 bases). The CDR3 is 15 amino acids. Germline V lookup: CDR1 MNHEY, CDR2 SVGEGT. Trimming cost V 0 bases and J 6 bases, with 11 bases left between them. Here the CDR3 DNA reads TGTGCCAGCAGTTACTCAGGGGCTTCTTCCGGGGAGCTGTTTTTT. Translated: CASSYSGASSGELFF.

V gene TRBV29-1 combines with J gene TRBJ2-4; D uncertain. CDR3 length: 10 residues. In germline, CDR1 is SQVTM, CDR2 ANQGSEA. V lost 6 bases to trimming and J lost 5 bases, with 5 bases between them. CDR3 region: CSVAENIQYF. In DNA, the CDR3 is TGCAGCGTCGCGGAAAACATTCAGTACTTC.

This clonotype was seen ten or more times. This sequence joins TRBV7-9 and TRBJ2-1, with 11 nucleotides matching TRBD2. CDR1 is SEHNR, CDR2 FQNEAQ, per germline (reference sequence). J lost 0 bases, V lost 4 bases, and 11 bases had no gene match. This CDR3 contains 19 residues. CDR3 bases: TGTGCCAGCAGCTCGCCGCCGGATACTAGCGGGAGCTCCTACAATGAGCAGTTCTTC. This translates into CASSSPPDTSGSSYNEQFF.

This clonotype was counted at least ten times. The rearrangement links TRBV7-2 to TRBJ2-3; TRBD2 aligns across 9 bases. Germline CDR1 and CDR2: SGHTA and FQGNSA. The CDR3 contains 15 residues. After removal of 5 bases from V and 1 base from J, the junction contained 4 bases not matched to a gene. The CDR3 coding sequence is TGTGCCAGCAGCAAGATAGCGGGGGGCACAGATACGCAGTATTTT. It yields the protein CASSKIAGGTDTQYF.

This clonotype has ten or more counts. The V and J genes are TRBV15 and TRBJ2-7; D gene unclear. CDR3 length: 13 residues. Trimming cost V 0 bases and J 9 bases, with 12 bases left between them. Germline V gene sequence: CDR1 LNHNV, CDR2 YYDKDF (reference sequence). The CDR3 region is CATSRDPGEVQYF. The DNA for the CDR3 is TGTGCCACCAGCAGAGATCCGGGTGAGGTGCAGTACTTC.

A few counts support this clonotype. The gene calls are TRBV4-1 and TRBJ2-3; D gene uncertain. Germline CDR1 and CDR2: MGHRA and YSYEKL. Trimming removed 0 bases at V and 0 bases at J, with 10 bases between. There are 16 residues in the CDR3. CDR3 residues: CASSQEIAFSTDTQYF. As DNA, the CDR3 is TGCGCCAGCAGCCAAGAGATCGCGTTTAGCACAGATACGCAGTATTTT.

Details on this clonotype: A much larger clone differs by one base, so this may be a read error. The chain joins TRBV6-2 or TRBV6-3 to TRBJ2-1; D not certain. The CDR3 loop spans 12 amino acids. Germline values: CDR1 MNHEY, CDR2 SVGEGT. With 2 bases removed from V and 5 bases from J, the gap between germline ends came to 4 bases. CDR3 sequence reads: CASSYQDNEQFF. CDR3 bases: TGTGCCAGCAGTTACCAAGACAATGAGCAGTTCTTC.

The chain combines TRBV12-3 or TRBV12-4 with TRBJ1-2; 8 bases fit TRBD1. The ends lost 7 bases at V and 3 bases at J; junction bases unmatched: 7. This CDR3 contains 14 residues. The CDR3, as DNA: TGTGCCAGCACCCTCGGACAGGGCGACTATGGCTACACCTTC. Translated, it gives CASTLGQGDYGYTF.

In this sample, this clonotype turned up many times. The gene calls are TRBV20-1 and TRBJ2-1; D might be TRBD1 or TRBD2, each matching 5 bases. CDR1 is DFQATT and CDR2 is SNEGSKA in the germline V gene (reference sequence). V was cut by 0 bases and J by 6 bases, with 9 bases left in between. CDR3 length equals 13 residues. CDR3: CSARDSGGNEQFF. The CDR3 nucleotides read TGCAGTGCTAGAGATAGTGGGGGCAATGAGCAGTTCTTC.

There are many counts of this clonotype. This sequence joins TRBV10-3 and TRBJ2-7; the match to TRBD1 covers 9 bases. The CDR3 extends over 16 amino acids. V trimming: 2 bases; J trimming: 2 bases; junction bases outside the gene matches: 7. Per germline, CDR1 ENHRY and CDR2 SYGVKD. The DNA for the CDR3 is TGTGCCATCAGTGAGCCATACAGGGGGCGAGCCTACGAGCAGTACTTC. This codes for CAISEPYRGRAYEQYF.

The chain employs TRBV28 and TRBJ2-3; possible D gene TRBD1, 6 bases. V shed 6 bases and J shed 5 bases, with 18 bases lying between them. CDR1 is MDHEN and CDR2 is SYDVKM in the germline V gene. The CDR3 length is 15 residues. The CDR3 DNA sequence: TGTGCCAGCAGCCCAGGGAGCTTAGGGGGAGATACGCAGTATTTT. Protein: CASSPGSLGGDTQYF. The full variable domain, rest sourced from reference TRBV28 and TRBJ2-3, is DVKVTQSSRYLVKRTGEKVFLECVQDMDHENMFWYRQDPGLGLRLIYFSYDVKMKEKGDIPEGYSVSREKKERFSLILESASTNQTSMYLCASSPGSLGGDTQYFGPGTRLTVL.

This clonotype was recorded many times. The chain is built from TRBV7-2 and TRBJ2-1; TRBD1 matches 8 bases. The germline V gene has CDR1 SGHTA and CDR2 FQGNSA. The V gene end was trimmed by 4 bases and the J gene end by 7 bases; junction bases not matched to a gene: 6. The length of the CDR3 is 14 residues. In nucleotides, the CDR3 is TGTGCCAGCAGCTGGAGGACAGGGCGAAATGAGCAGTTCTTC. This codes for CASSWRTGRNEQFF. Drawing the rest from reference TRBV7-2 and TRBJ2-1, the complete variable domain is GAGVSQSPSNKVTEKGKDVELRCDPISGHTALYWYRQSLGQGLEFLIYFQGNSAPDKSGLPSDRFSAERTGGSVSTLTIQRTQQEDSAVYLCASSWRTGRNEQFFGPGTRLTVL.

This clonotype showed up many times. The rearrangement joins TRBV7-2 to TRBJ2-7; 12 nucleotides align to TRBD1. CDR3 length: 14 residues. The junction had 1 base not matched to a gene; V was cut back by 1 base and J by 6 bases. From germline, CDR1 is SGHTA and CDR2 FQGNSA. CDR3 nucleotide sequence: TGTGCCAGCAGCTTAGGGGACAGGGGGCGCGAGCAGTACTTC. This encodes CASSLGDRGREQYF.

This clonotype was found many times. The chain combines TRBV5-6 with TRBJ2-4; D gene ambiguous. Germline CDR1 reads SGHDT; CDR2 reads YYEEEE. This CDR3 region has 15 residues. V lost 0 bases and J 0 bases, leaving 7 bases between the germline ends. This chain's CDR3 is CASSLEALAKNIQYF. Written as DNA, the CDR3 is TGTGCCAGCAGCTTGGAGGCGCTAGCCAAAAACATTCAGTACTTC.

Many counts were recorded for this clonotype. The J gene is TRBJ1-1, the V gene TRBV18; TRBD1 is a possible D gene (5 bases). Germline-derived CDR1 and CDR2 are KGHSH and LQKENI. CDR3 length equals 15 residues. V lost 0 bases and J lost 1, with 9 bases in between. For the CDR3, the DNA is TGTGCCAGCTCACCACCGCTTACAGGGAACACTGAAGCTTTCTTT. Protein: CASSPPLTGNTEAFF.

This clonotype was counted at least ten times. The chain combines TRBV12-3 or TRBV12-4 with TRBJ2-1, with TRBD2 as a possible D gene (6 bases). The CDR3 runs 16 residues. V was trimmed by 6 bases and J by 1 base, leaving 16 bases between them. The CDR3 DNA is TGTGCCAGCAGGGTATCGGGAGCGGTTTCCTACAATGAGCAGTTCTTC. This gives the protein CASRVSGAVSYNEQFF.

This clonotype was seen at least ten times. The J gene is TRBJ2-1, the V gene TRBV6-2 or TRBV6-3; D is unresolved. V gave up 6 bases and J gave up 2 bases, with 14 bases separating them. The CDR3 totals 15 residues. CDR1 and CDR2 from the germline V gene are MNHEY and SVGEGT. CDR3 amino acids: CASRTGSEAYNEQFF. As DNA, the CDR3 is TGTGCCAGCAGAACGGGTTCGGAAGCCTACAATGAGCAGTTCTTC.

This clonotype was picked up many times. The rearrangement joins TRBV28 to TRBJ2-7; D gene unclear. CDR3 size: 15 residues. Trimming pared 3 bases from V and 3 bases from J, leaving 15 bases between. Germline CDR1 reads MDHEN; CDR2 reads SYDVKM. CDR3 protein: CASSFRTGSLYEQYF. The CDR3 DNA follows: TGTGCCAGCAGTTTTCGTACTGGCAGTCTCTACGAGCAGTACTTC.

This clonotype has a count of ten or more. CDR3 region: CASSSAGGIEQYF. Written as DNA, the CDR3 is TGTGCCAGCAGTTCGGCAGGGGGAATCGAGCAGTACTTC. This chain connects TRBV12-3 or TRBV12-4 to TRBJ2-7; 7 bases fit TRBD1. With 4 bases clipped from V and 6 bases from J, the junction kept 6 bases outside the gene matches. The CDR3 covers 13 residues.

This clonotype appeared a few times. The J gene is TRBJ2-1, the V gene TRBV29-1; the D gene is possibly TRBD1 (6 bases). The V gene lost 5 bases and the J gene lost 4 bases, with 12 bases spanning the gap. Germline V gives CDR1 SQVTM, CDR2 ANQGSEA. The CDR3 runs 13 residues. The CDR3 sequence: CSVLRTEYNEQFF. CDR3 sequence (DNA): TGCAGCGTTCTTCGGACAGAATACAATGAGCAGTTCTTC.

In its sample, this clonotype was seen many times. The junction shows a germline mismatch at one end, possibly a read error. The chain combines TRBV10-3 with TRBJ2-3, with 11 bases that match TRBD2. Germline CDR1 reads ENHRY; CDR2 reads SYGVKD. The CDR3 has 15 residues. CDR3 region: CASSFSGGAGDTQYF. CDR3 in DNA: TGTGCCAGCAGTTTTAGCGGGGGGGCAGGAGATACGCAGTATTTT.

This chain uses TRBV19 with TRBJ2-4; D may be TRBD1 (6 bases). Germline loops: CDR1 LNHDA, CDR2 SQIVND (reference sequence). The CDR3 extends over 14 amino acids. The germline V and J ends were trimmed by 1 base and 5 bases, with 9 bases remaining between them. CDR3 in amino acids: CASSIVGAQNIQYF. For the CDR3, the DNA is TGTGCCAGTAGTATAGTGGGGGCCCAAAACATTCAGTACTTC.

This clonotype appeared many times. The chain is built from TRBV5-1 and TRBJ2-4; D gene unclear. The V end lost 4 bases, the J end lost 1 base, and 12 bases lay between the germline ends. The germline V gene has CDR1 SGHRS and CDR2 YFSETQ. This CDR3 spans 15 amino acids. CDR3 sequence: CASSVIGAAKNIQYF. CDR3 coding DNA: TGCGCCAGCAGCGTTATAGGCGCGGCCAAAAACATTCAGTACTTC.

By share of the sample, this clonotype is medium-sized. The DNA for the CDR3 is TGTGCCAGCAGTTCTTTACTCAGGAACAATCAGCCCCAGCATTTT. It specifies CASSSLLRNNQPQHF. The J gene is TRBJ1-5, the V gene TRBV6-2 or TRBV6-3, with D uncertain. V dropped 4 bases and J dropped 3 bases, with 13 bases sitting between them. This CDR3 contains 15 residues. CDR1 and CDR2 (germline): MNHEY, SVGEGT.

This clonotype has a count of ten or more. V usage is TRBV10-1 and J usage is TRBJ2-7, with no clear D. V was clipped by 1 base and J by 5 bases, with 15 bases between them. Germline CDR1 WNHNN, CDR2 SYGVQD (reference sequence). The CDR3 has 15 amino acids. The CDR3 protein is CASSEFWRGFDEQYF. The DNA of the CDR3 is TGCGCCAGCAGTGAGTTTTGGAGAGGATTCGACGAGCAGTACTTC.

This clonotype was seen more than once but under ten times. The V call is TRBV2, the J call TRBJ2-7; the D is unclear. Germline V gives CDR1 SNHLY, CDR2 FYNNEI. V lost 7 bases, J lost 4 bases, and 8 bases lay in between. This CDR3 region has 11 residues. For the CDR3, the DNA is TGTGCCAGCACCGGCGGATACGAGCAGTACTTC. Translated: CASTGGYEQYF.